The clone carrying this TCR beta chain was detected once. Its antigen is still unknown. This sample stems from a study of T cells in Graves' hyperthyroidism and ophthalmopathy. Study conclusions and caveats: Peripheral blood also featured most of the thyroid clonotypes expanded above 0.001.

Amplified TCR beta CDR3 regions derived from RNA transcripts. The TCR CDR3 first-round RT-PCR relied on the HTBI primer set. In TCRdb, the multiplex PCR reads were re-called with MiXCR into one record per CDR3 protein. There are hundreds of thousands of distinct CDR3 sequences in the sample; 11% to 15% occur only once, and about 15% lies in the top ten. The source is a woman aged 40-49 years with Graves' hyperthyroidism. Sequencing was done on a sample of blood.

CDR3 protein: CASSPAVGGELFF. The CDR3 DNA reads as TGTGCCAGCTCACCTGCCGTTGGCGGGGAGCTGTTTTTT. V and J are TRBV18 and TRBJ2-2; D is ambiguous. Germline-derived CDR1 and CDR2 are KGHSH and LQKENI. Trimming left V 3 bases short and J 7 bases short, with 9 bases between. CDR3 size: 13 residues.